The rows below give T cell receptor beta chains drawn from one sample of a study of shared T cell receptors in the human thymus. Sequencing was performed with immunoSEQ multiplex PCR; in TCRdb, only in-frame clones are kept and a portion is missing. The sample lists about 730,000 clones, over 75% occurring once. Separately, the same data were catalogued under a study of human thymus T cells.

Material: thymocytes. These receptors were taken from a girl in the first two years of life with a congenital heart defect. Both conserved end residues are part of each CDR3. D genes are given only for firm matches. Clone size is given for some rows only: seen once, a few or many times, or a class if the clone is expanded.

>.|13|TRBD1|TRBJ1-2|TRBV7-2
CASSGQGSYGYTF
TGTGCCAGCAGCGGACAGGGAAGCTATGGCTACACCTTC
>.|14|.|TRBJ2-2|TRBV9
CASSGFSGPGELFF
TGTGCCAGCAGCGGATTCTCGGGTCCCGGGGAGCTGTTTTTT
>.|14|.|TRBJ2-7|TRBV6-5
CASTGARSSYEQYF
TGTGCCAGCACAGGGGCCAGGAGCTCCTACGAGCAGTACTTC
>.|15|TRBD1|TRBJ1-5|TRBV7-8
CASSGKGQGVWPQHF
TGTGCCAGCAGCGGAAAGGGACAGGGGGTGTGGCCCCAGCATTTT
>.|17|TRBD1|TRBJ1-1|TRBV7-9
CASSPKDAGQGITEAFF
TGTGCCAGCAGCCCCAAGGATGCGGGACAGGGCATCACTGAAGCTTTCTTT
>.|14|.|TRBJ2-3|TRBV7-2
CASRQGLNTDTQYF
TGTGCCAGCAGACAGGGACTAAACACAGATACGCAGTATTTT
>.|16|.|TRBJ1-1|TRBV6-1
CASSDEGIQGKDEAFF
TGTGCCAGCAGTGACGAAGGGATCCAGGGTAAGGATGAAGCTTTCTTT
>.|15|TRBD1|TRBJ1-2|TRBV11-2
CASSQRTGVDYGYTF
TGTGCCAGCAGCCAGAGGACAGGGGTTGACTATGGCTACACCTTC
>.|18|TRBD1|TRBJ1-5|TRBV4-2
CASSHRRDREYSNQPQHF
TGTGCCAGCAGCCATCGCCGGGACAGGGAATATAGCAATCAGCCCCAGCATTTT
>.|15|.|TRBJ1-1|TRBV6-1
CATRGRGEANTEAFF
TGTGCCACACGGGGGAGAGGGGAGGCGAACACTGAAGCTTTCTTT
>.|17|.|TRBJ1-6|TRBV2
CASRATGESSYNSPLHF
TGTGCCAGCAGGGCGACAGGCGAGAGCTCCTATAATTCACCCCTCCACTTT
>.|16|.|TRBJ1-1|TRBV5-4
CASSLGAGAGNTEAFF
TGTGCCAGCAGCTTGGGGGCGGGGGCTGGGAACACTGAAGCTTTCTTT
>.|17|.|TRBJ1-2|TRBV9
CASSSQSGTPSRMGYTF
TGTGCCAGCAGCTCCCAATCCGGGACTCCCTCCCGTATGGGCTACACCTTC
>.|14|.|TRBJ1-1|TRBV2
CASQTLAGRSAAFF
TGTGCCAGCCAGACCCTTGCTGGCCGTAGCGCTGCTTTCTTT
>few|12|.|TRBJ1-2|TRBV27
CASSTQGYGYTF
TGTGCCAGCAGTACACAGGGATATGGCTACACCTTC
>.|18|.|TRBJ1-2|TRBV2
CASSAPRTRYKRVYGYTF
TGTGCCAGCAGTGCCCCCCGGACGCGTTACAAGAGGGTATATGGCTACACCTTC
>once|16|TRBD1|TRBJ2-7|TRBV11-1
CASSSGRTGTRYEQYF
TGTGCCAGCAGCTCTGGACGGACAGGGACAAGGTACGAGCAGTACTTC
>.|15|.|TRBJ1-6|TRBV5-4
CASSLAGTQYSPLHF
TGTGCCAGCAGCTTGGCGGGGACACAATACTCACCCCTCCACTTT
>.|16|.|TRBJ2-1|TRBV5-1
CASSLDTALSYNEQFF
TGCGCCAGCAGCTTGGATACTGCTCTCTCCTACAATGAGCAGTTCTTC
>few|16|.|TRBJ2-5|TRBV19
CASSIILGDGQETQYF
TGTGCCAGTAGTATAATCCTCGGAGACGGTCAAGAGACCCAGTACTTC
>.|15|.|TRBJ2-1|TRBV15
CATSRDGLAVHEQFF
TGTGCCACCAGCAGAGATGGTTTGGCTGTCCATGAGCAGTTCTTC
>.|14|TRBD1|TRBJ1-1|TRBV5-1
CASSSGTGGTEAFF
TGCGCCAGCAGCTCCGGGACAGGGGGGACTGAAGCTTTCTTT
>.|18|TRBD2|TRBJ2-3|TRBV9
CASSVDDQRGVYTDTQYF
TGTGCCAGCAGCGTAGATGATCAGCGGGGGGTATACACAGATACGCAGTATTTT
>.|18|TRBD1|TRBJ2-4|TRBV18
CASSPPSFYGDRQNIQYF
TGTGCCAGCTCACCTCCGTCGTTCTATGGGGACAGGCAAAACATTCAGTACTTC
>.|18|.|TRBJ1-3|TRBV30
CAWRKRGSGPSSGNTIYF
TGTGCCTGGAGGAAAAGGGGGTCCGGGCCCAGCTCTGGAAACACCATATATTTT
>.|22|TRBD1|TRBJ1-5|TRBV4-1
CASSQVVGVSGTGTESNQPQHF
TGCGCCAGCAGTCAAGTAGTCGGGGTTAGCGGGACAGGGACGGAGAGCAATCAGCCCCAGCATTTT
>.|16|.|TRBJ1-6|TRBV7-9
CASSLEEDGENSPLHF
TGTGCCAGCAGCTTAGAGGAAGACGGAGAGAATTCACCCCTCCACTTT
>few|20|TRBD2|TRBJ2-1|TRBV4-3
CASSHTVPEGLAGGFNEQFF
TGCGCCAGCAGCCATACAGTCCCCGAGGGACTAGCGGGGGGGTTCAATGAGCAGTTCTTC
>.|15|.|TRBJ2-3|TRBV29-1
CSVEDPGRGTDTQYF
TGCAGCGTTGAAGACCCCGGCCGGGGCACAGATACGCAGTATTTT
>.|14|.|TRBJ2-7|TRBV25-1
CASSGGRLDYEQYF
TGTGCCAGCAGTGGAGGCAGGTTGGACTACGAGCAGTACTTC
>.|17|TRBD2|TRBJ2-1|TRBV11-2
CASSLDKEAGGYNEQFF
TGTGCCAGCAGCTTAGATAAAGAAGCGGGGGGTTACAATGAGCAGTTCTTC
>.|14|.|TRBJ2-3|TRBV28
CASSDRIVVDTQYF
TGTGCCAGCAGTGACAGGATTGTAGTAGATACGCAGTATTTT
>.|16|TRBD1|TRBJ1-5|TRBV28
CASSSKTGEGNQPQHF
TGTGCCAGCAGTTCTAAGACAGGGGAAGGCAATCAGCCCCAGCATTTT
>.|16|.|TRBJ2-4|TRBV2
CASSNKTRLAKNIQYF
TGTGCCAGCAGCAACAAGACCAGACTAGCCAAAAACATTCAGTACTTC
>.|18|TRBD2|TRBJ2-2|TRBV5-8
CASSLATSGGANTGELFF
TGTGCCAGCAGCTTGGCGACTAGCGGGGGGGCGAACACCGGGGAGCTGTTTTTT
>.|15|TRBD1|TRBJ2-2|TRBV11-3
CASSVGQDSTGELFF
TGTGCCAGCAGCGTAGGACAGGACTCCACCGGGGAGCTGTTTTTT
>.|14|.|TRBJ1-2|TRBV6-1
CASSDFRGLYGYTF
TGTGCCAGCAGTGACTTCAGGGGTCTCTATGGCTACACCTTC
>.|18|.|TRBJ1-4|TRBV18
CASSPPWTPTTTNEKLFF
TGTGCCAGCTCACCACCGTGGACTCCAACCACAACTAATGAAAAACTGTTTTTT
>.|13|TRBD2|TRBJ2-7|TRBV7-3
CASSSTGGSEQYF
TGTGCCAGCAGCTCCACGGGAGGGAGCGAGCAGTACTTC
>.|19|.|TRBJ1-6|TRBV2
CASRLAEVTESSYNSPLHF
TGTGCCAGCAGGTTGGCAGAAGTAACCGAAAGCTCCTATAATTCACCCCTCCACTTT
>.|16|TRBD2|TRBJ2-7|TRBV29-1
CSVEDRGEGPTYEQYF
TGCAGCGTTGAAGATCGAGGGGAGGGGCCCACCTACGAGCAGTACTTC
>.|15|.|TRBJ2-7|TRBV4-1
CASSQDRGSRGEQYF
TGCGCCAGCAGCCAAGACCGGGGGTCCCGGGGGGAGCAGTACTTC
>once|15|.|TRBJ1-2|TRBV30
CALTKFRPNNYGYTF
TGTGCCTTAACTAAGTTTCGCCCGAATAACTATGGCTACACCTTC
>.|14|.|TRBJ1-3|TRBV10-3
CAISEPRGGNTIYF
TGTGCCATCAGTGAGCCCAGGGGAGGAAACACCATATATTTT
>.|18|.|TRBJ1-2|TRBV4-1
CASSQDRLISSGNYGYTF
TGCGCCAGCAGCCAAGATCGATTAATTTCGTCAGGGAACTATGGCTACACCTTC
>.|16|TRBD1|TRBJ1-2|TRBV5-1
CASSFSPTGPFIGYTF
TGCGCCAGCAGCTTTTCCCCGACAGGGCCCTTTATTGGCTACACCTTC
>.|17|.|TRBJ2-7|TRBV7-9
CASSSGRAALVSYEQYF
TGTGCCAGCAGCTCCGGGAGAGCGGCCTTAGTCTCCTACGAGCAGTACTTC
>.|14|.|TRBJ1-2|TRBV28
CASASRRVNYGYTF
TGTGCCAGCGCTTCCCGTCGGGTTAACTATGGCTACACCTTC
>.|16|.|TRBJ1-5|TRBV15
CATSTKRGASNQPQHF
TGTGCCACCAGCACAAAACGGGGGGCTAGCAATCAGCCCCAGCATTTT
>.|18|.|TRBJ1-4|TRBV4-1
CASSQDKRGLEANEKLFF
TGCGCCAGCAGCCAAGATAAACGGGGATTGGAAGCTAATGAAAAACTGTTTTTT
>few|15|TRBD1|TRBJ1-4|TRBV5-1
CASSAGTAFNEKLFF
TGCGCCAGCAGCGCCGGGACAGCGTTTAATGAAAAACTGTTTTTT
>.|19|TRBD1|TRBJ2-3|TRBV14
CASSQDPGARGRRTDTQYF
TGTGCCAGCAGCCAAGATCCAGGGGCCAGGGGGCGACGCACAGATACGCAGTATTTT
>.|16|TRBD1|TRBJ1-5|TRBV30
CAWSVRSGQGTQPQHF
TGTGCCTGGAGTGTACGGTCGGGACAGGGCACTCAGCCCCAGCATTTT
>.|14|.|TRBJ2-1|TRBV5-6
CASSFVSSYNEQFF
TGTGCCAGCAGCTTCGTGAGCTCCTACAATGAGCAGTTCTTC
>.|12|.|TRBJ2-2|TRBV6-1
CASSKFHGELFF
TGTGCCAGCAGTAAATTTCACGGGGAGCTGTTTTTT
>.|16|TRBD1|TRBJ1-3|TRBV5-1
CASSLDREEAGNTIYF
TGCGCCAGCAGCCTCGACAGGGAAGAAGCTGGAAACACCATATATTTT
>.|20|TRBD1|TRBJ1-1|TRBV10-1
CARIEGQGASATWYHTEAFF
TGCGCCAGGATAGAGGGACAGGGTGCTTCGGCCACATGGTACCACACTGAAGCTTTCTTT
>once|15|TRBD1|TRBJ2-3|TRBV30
CACLKGQGDVDTQYF
TGTGCCTGCCTTAAGGGACAGGGAGACGTGGATACGCAGTATTTT
>.|15|TRBD1|TRBJ2-7|TRBV4-3
CASSQGDRVGYEQYF
TGCGCCAGCAGCCAAGGGGACAGGGTTGGCTACGAGCAGTACTTC
>.|13|.|TRBJ2-5|TRBV10-3
CATDRTGGETQYF
TGTGCCACCGACAGGACTGGCGGGGAGACCCAGTACTTC